Listed below are T cell receptor beta chains from one sample, sequenced in a study of PD-L1 blockade in urothelial cancer. Measured with immunoSEQ multiplex PCR; TCRdb has only the in-frame clones, and not every one. This sample has about 72,000 clones, with roughly 86% found just once. The source material was PBMCs, sampled around atezolizumab (anti-PD-L1) treatment. Source of these receptors: a man between 60 and 70 years old with urothelial cancer. The CDR3 runs from the conserved cysteine through the conserved F or W. Each record gives: V gene, clone size, D gene, J gene, CDR3 DNA, CDR3 protein. D genes are given only for firm matches. Expanded clones are given a class, and other clones once, few, many or no size at all.

v_call: TRBV7-8; clone_size: NA; d_call: TRBD2; j_call: TRBJ2-3; cdr3_nt: TGTGCCAGCAGTCCCGGCTGGCTAGCGGGGAAGCTGGATACGCAGTATTTT; cdr3_aa: CASSPGWLAGKLDTQYF
v_call: TRBV29-1; clone_size: NA; d_call: TRBD1; j_call: TRBJ2-7; cdr3_nt: TGCAGCGTTGAGGACCCGACAGGGGGTCCCTACGAGCAGTACTTC; cdr3_aa: CSVEDPTGGPYEQYF
v_call: TRBV6-6; clone_size: NA; d_call: TRBD1; j_call: TRBJ1-1; cdr3_nt: TGTGCCAGCAGCCCGGGGAGGACAGGGGGGAAACCTGAAGCTTTCTTT; cdr3_aa: CASSPGRTGGKPEAFF
v_call: TRBV4-3; clone_size: NA; d_call: NA; j_call: TRBJ1-1; cdr3_nt: TGCGCCAGCAGCCAAGACCCGACGGGGAACACTGAAGCTTTCTTT; cdr3_aa: CASSQDPTGNTEAFF
v_call: TRBV9; clone_size: few; d_call: NA; j_call: TRBJ2-2; cdr3_nt: TGTGCCAGCAGCGTTGTCCAATTCACCGGGGAGCTGTTTTTT; cdr3_aa: CASSVVQFTGELFF
v_call: TRBV11-2; clone_size: NA; d_call: TRBD1; j_call: TRBJ2-2; cdr3_nt: TGTGCCAGCAGCCCCCGGGACAGGGGGGCCGGGGAGCTGTTTTTT; cdr3_aa: CASSPRDRGAGELFF
v_call: TRBV2; clone_size: NA; d_call: TRBD1; j_call: TRBJ1-2; cdr3_nt: TGTGCCAGCACCAGGGACAGGGGGCATTATGGCTACACCTTC; cdr3_aa: CASTRDRGHYGYTF
v_call: TRBV5-5; clone_size: NA; d_call: TRBD2; j_call: TRBJ2-3; cdr3_nt: TGTGCCCGCGGGCGGGGGGGCCCAGATACGCAGTATTTT; cdr3_aa: CARGRGGPDTQYF
v_call: TRBV14; clone_size: NA; d_call: NA; j_call: TRBJ2-7; cdr3_nt: TGTGCCAGCAGCCAAGTACGCGCCCACGAGCAGTACTTC; cdr3_aa: CASSQVRAHEQYF
v_call: TRBV14; clone_size: NA; d_call: NA; j_call: TRBJ1-1; cdr3_nt: TGTGCCAGCAGCCGACAAGCCAGAGTTTTTATGAACACTGAAGCTTTCTTT; cdr3_aa: CASSRQARVFMNTEAFF
v_call: TRBV14; clone_size: NA; d_call: TRBD1; j_call: TRBJ2-1; cdr3_nt: TGTGCCAGCAGCCAAGATGCGGGACAGGGGGCGGTTGTTGAGCAGTTCTTC; cdr3_aa: CASSQDAGQGAVVEQFF
v_call: TRBV28; clone_size: NA; d_call: NA; j_call: TRBJ2-3; cdr3_nt: TGTGCCAGCATCACAGCGGGCACAGATACGCAGTATTTT; cdr3_aa: CASITAGTDTQYF
v_call: TRBV7-9; clone_size: once; d_call: NA; j_call: TRBJ2-7; cdr3_nt: TGTGCCAGCGGAAGACAGAACTCCTACGAGCAGTACTTC; cdr3_aa: CASGRQNSYEQYF
v_call: TRBV19; clone_size: NA; d_call: NA; j_call: TRBJ2-1; cdr3_nt: TGTGCCAGTAGTGGACCCCGGGGTAGTGAGCAGTTCTTC; cdr3_aa: CASSGPRGSEQFF
v_call: TRBV7-3; clone_size: once; d_call: TRBD2; j_call: TRBJ2-7; cdr3_nt: TGTGCCAGCAGCCTAAGCGGGGGGCCACCCTACGAGCAGTACTTC; cdr3_aa: CASSLSGGPPYEQYF
v_call: TRBV25-1; clone_size: NA; d_call: TRBD1; j_call: TRBJ1-4; cdr3_nt: TGTGCCAGCAGTCCCCTTCAGGGGGCGGACGAAAAACTGTTTTTT; cdr3_aa: CASSPLQGADEKLFF
v_call: TRBV21-1; clone_size: NA; d_call: NA; j_call: TRBJ2-5; cdr3_nt: TGTGCCAGCATTATGGGACAGGGGGAGACCCAGTACTTC; cdr3_aa: CASIMGQGETQYF
v_call: TRBV6-1; clone_size: NA; d_call: NA; j_call: TRBJ2-5; cdr3_nt: TGTGCCAGCAGTGAACCCCAGGGGCCAGAGACCCAGTACTTC; cdr3_aa: CASSEPQGPETQYF
v_call: TRBV7-3; clone_size: NA; d_call: TRBD1; j_call: TRBJ2-1; cdr3_nt: TGTGCCAGCAGTTCCCGGGACAGGGGTACTTATGAGCAGTTCTTC; cdr3_aa: CASSSRDRGTYEQFF
v_call: TRBV5-1; clone_size: NA; d_call: NA; j_call: TRBJ2-7; cdr3_nt: TGCGCCAGCAGCTTTGCAGGGTCGGCGTACGAGCAGTACTTC; cdr3_aa: CASSFAGSAYEQYF
v_call: TRBV6-1; clone_size: NA; d_call: TRBD1; j_call: TRBJ2-7; cdr3_nt: TGTGCCAGCAGTGAAGGGACAGGTTCCGTCTACGAGCAGTACTTC; cdr3_aa: CASSEGTGSVYEQYF
v_call: TRBV7-7; clone_size: once; d_call: NA; j_call: TRBJ2-5; cdr3_nt: TGTGCTAGCAGCTTAAGCGCCCCATATGGGACCCAGTACTTC; cdr3_aa: CASSLSAPYGTQYF
v_call: TRBV7-6; clone_size: NA; d_call: NA; j_call: TRBJ1-1; cdr3_nt: TGTGCCAGCAGCTTAGACGACAAGGGGGACACTGAAGCTTTCTTT; cdr3_aa: CASSLDDKGDTEAFF
v_call: TRBV18; clone_size: NA; d_call: NA; j_call: TRBJ2-3; cdr3_nt: TGTGCCAGCTCACTCACCCCTCGGGTCGCAGATACGCAGTATTTT; cdr3_aa: CASSLTPRVADTQYF
v_call: TRBV11-3; clone_size: NA; d_call: TRBD1; j_call: TRBJ2-2; cdr3_nt: TGTGCCAGCAGCTTTCAGGGGGCGAACACCGGGGAGCTGTTTTTT; cdr3_aa: CASSFQGANTGELFF
v_call: TRBV5-1; clone_size: NA; d_call: TRBD2; j_call: TRBJ2-1; cdr3_nt: TGCGCCAGCAGCCCTCAGACTAGCGGGGGGGCCATTACTGTATACAATGAGCAGTTCTTC; cdr3_aa: CASSPQTSGGAITVYNEQFF
v_call: TRBV7-9; clone_size: NA; d_call: NA; j_call: TRBJ1-4; cdr3_nt: TGTGCCAGCAGTATGAACCGAGTCAATGAAAAACTGTTTTTT; cdr3_aa: CASSMNRVNEKLFF
v_call: TRBV28; clone_size: NA; d_call: NA; j_call: TRBJ2-7; cdr3_nt: TGTGCCAGCAGTTTACCCAGGGTCACCTACGAGCAGTACTTC; cdr3_aa: CASSLPRVTYEQYF
v_call: TRBV9; clone_size: NA; d_call: NA; j_call: TRBJ2-3; cdr3_nt: TGTGCCAGCAGCCGTCGCACAGGAAGTCAAGATACGCAGTATTTT; cdr3_aa: CASSRRTGSQDTQYF
v_call: TRBV4-1; clone_size: NA; d_call: NA; j_call: TRBJ1-4; cdr3_nt: TGCGCCAGCAGCCAAGAGTTGGGACACTATAATGAAAAACTGTTTTTT; cdr3_aa: CASSQELGHYNEKLFF
v_call: TRBV5-6; clone_size: NA; d_call: TRBD2; j_call: TRBJ2-2; cdr3_nt: TGTGCCAGCAGCCTTATCGCGCTAGCGGGGGGAGCCGGGGAGCTGTTTTTT; cdr3_aa: CASSLIALAGGAGELFF
v_call: TRBV10-2; clone_size: NA; d_call: TRBD2; j_call: TRBJ2-1; cdr3_nt: TGCGCCAGCAGTGAGTCAGCGGGGGGGCCAGATGAGCAGTTCTTC; cdr3_aa: CASSESAGGPDEQFF
v_call: TRBV27; clone_size: NA; d_call: NA; j_call: TRBJ2-7; cdr3_nt: TGTGCCAGCAGTTGGACAGAGCGGAGCGAGCAGTACTTC; cdr3_aa: CASSWTERSEQYF
v_call: TRBV7-9; clone_size: NA; d_call: NA; j_call: TRBJ2-7; cdr3_nt: TGTGCCAGCACCAAAGAAGGGGCCGAGCAGTACTTC; cdr3_aa: CASTKEGAEQYF
v_call: TRBV5-1; clone_size: NA; d_call: TRBD1; j_call: TRBJ2-3; cdr3_nt: TGCGCCAGCAGCGTGAACAACCCGGGACAGAGCACAGATACGCAGTATTTT; cdr3_aa: CASSVNNPGQSTDTQYF
v_call: TRBV4-1; clone_size: NA; d_call: NA; j_call: TRBJ2-2; cdr3_nt: TGCGCCAGCAGCCAAGAAGCGAGGCAGAGAGGAACCGGGGAGCTGTTTTTT; cdr3_aa: CASSQEARQRGTGELFF
v_call: TRBV6-5; clone_size: NA; d_call: TRBD1; j_call: TRBJ2-1; cdr3_nt: TGTGCCAGCAGTTACGGGACAGCACCCGGGGATGAGCAGTTCTTC; cdr3_aa: CASSYGTAPGDEQFF
v_call: TRBV30; clone_size: once; d_call: TRBD2; j_call: TRBJ2-3; cdr3_nt: TGTGCCTGGACGGGGGGAACAGATACGCAGTATTTT; cdr3_aa: CAWTGGTDTQYF
v_call: TRBV7-2; clone_size: NA; d_call: NA; j_call: TRBJ1-2; cdr3_nt: TGTGCCAGCAGCTTGGAAGGGGCGCATGGCTACACCTTC; cdr3_aa: CASSLEGAHGYTF
v_call: TRBV5-5; clone_size: NA; d_call: NA; j_call: TRBJ2-2; cdr3_nt: TGTGCCAGCAGCCGGTACACCGGGGAGCTGTTTTTT; cdr3_aa: CASSRYTGELFF
v_call: TRBV9; clone_size: NA; d_call: NA; j_call: TRBJ2-1; cdr3_nt: TGTGCCAGCAGCCCCTGGGACACTGCCGCCAATGAGCAGTTCTTC; cdr3_aa: CASSPWDTAANEQFF
v_call: TRBV9; clone_size: few; d_call: TRBD1; j_call: TRBJ2-1; cdr3_nt: TGTGCCAGCAGCAAACGACAGGGGGCATACAATGAGCAGTTCTTC; cdr3_aa: CASSKRQGAYNEQFF
v_call: TRBV6-6; clone_size: NA; d_call: NA; j_call: TRBJ2-7; cdr3_nt: TGTGCCAGCAGTAGGGAGGGGGGGGGAGTCTACGAGCAGTACTTC; cdr3_aa: CASSREGGGVYEQYF
v_call: TRBV6-6; clone_size: NA; d_call: TRBD1; j_call: TRBJ1-2; cdr3_nt: TGTGCCAGCACCTCATCAAGACAGGGTGCTTATGGCTACACCTTC; cdr3_aa: CASTSSRQGAYGYTF
v_call: TRBV11-3; clone_size: NA; d_call: TRBD1; j_call: TRBJ2-7; cdr3_nt: TGTGCCAGCAGCCACCGACAGGGACCCTACGAGCAGTACTTC; cdr3_aa: CASSHRQGPYEQYF
v_call: TRBV30; clone_size: few; d_call: NA; j_call: TRBJ1-4; cdr3_nt: TGTGCCTGGAGTATGTACAGTTCTAATGAAAAACTGTTTTTT; cdr3_aa: CAWSMYSSNEKLFF
v_call: TRBV5-4; clone_size: NA; d_call: NA; j_call: TRBJ2-1; cdr3_nt: TGTGCCAGCAGCTGGGACACCAGCTCCTACAATGAGCAGTTCTTC; cdr3_aa: CASSWDTSSYNEQFF
v_call: TRBV5-1; clone_size: NA; d_call: TRBD2; j_call: TRBJ2-1; cdr3_nt: TGCGCCAGCAGCTCGGGGCGGGGGGGACAGCCCCTAACTCCATACAATGAGCAGTTCTTC; cdr3_aa: CASSSGRGGQPLTPYNEQFF
v_call: TRBV11-2; clone_size: NA; d_call: TRBD2; j_call: TRBJ2-5; cdr3_nt: TGTGCCAGCAGCTCGTATGGCGGGGGGGCAGAGACCCAGTACTTC; cdr3_aa: CASSSYGGGAETQYF
v_call: TRBV19; clone_size: NA; d_call: NA; j_call: TRBJ1-5; cdr3_nt: TGTGCCAGTAGTACCCAAGGACAGCCGGGAAGCAATCAGCCCCAGCATTTT; cdr3_aa: CASSTQGQPGSNQPQHF
v_call: TRBV10-3; clone_size: NA; d_call: NA; j_call: TRBJ2-7; cdr3_nt: TGTGCCATCAGTGAGAGGGAGCTGTGGAACGAGCAGTACTTC; cdr3_aa: CAISERELWNEQYF
v_call: TRBV4-3; clone_size: once; d_call: NA; j_call: TRBJ2-7; cdr3_nt: TGCGCCAGCAGCCAAGATTGGGGCAGGACATCCTACGAGCAGTACTTC; cdr3_aa: CASSQDWGRTSYEQYF
v_call: TRBV6-1; clone_size: NA; d_call: NA; j_call: TRBJ1-6; cdr3_nt: TGTGCCAGCAGCATGACGGACTTGGGGTCACCCCTCCACTTT; cdr3_aa: CASSMTDLGSPLHF
v_call: TRBV5-1; clone_size: NA; d_call: NA; j_call: TRBJ1-6; cdr3_nt: TGCGCCAGCAGCTTGGAACAGGGTTTGCCACCCCTCCACTTT; cdr3_aa: CASSLEQGLPPLHF
v_call: TRBV6-6; clone_size: NA; d_call: NA; j_call: TRBJ2-1; cdr3_nt: TGTGCCAGCAGACAGGTCTCCCCGTGGTTCTTC; cdr3_aa: CASRQVSPWFF